Listed below are T cell receptor beta chains from one sample, sequenced in a study of shared clonotypes between healthy human individuals. Here immunoSEQ multiplex PCR was the method, and the copy in TCRdb shows in-frame clones only, minus some. The sample yields some 1.5 million clones, 95% to 99% seen once. Sequencing was carried out using naive CD4+ T cells sorted from blood. The receptors were gathered from a man aged 25 to 40 in good health. The CDR3 runs from the conserved cysteine through the conserved F or W.

cdr3_aa: CASSLIALNYGYTF
j_call: TRBJ1-2
v_call: TRBV7-2

cdr3_aa: CASSIGTPTADTQYF
j_call: TRBJ2-3
v_call: TRBV10-1

cdr3_aa: CASSSIPGANEKLFF
j_call: TRBJ1-4
v_call: TRBV28

cdr3_aa: CASSETSANTDTQYF
j_call: TRBJ2-3
v_call: TRBV10-2

cdr3_aa: CASSLVLAGFGDTQYF
j_call: TRBJ2-3
v_call: TRBV5-4

cdr3_aa: CASRGDFSYEQYF
j_call: TRBJ2-7
v_call: TRBV5-4

cdr3_aa: CASSVGTGLAGYNEQFF
j_call: TRBJ2-1
v_call: TRBV9

cdr3_aa: CACTHSPGLAFGQGTDTQYF
j_call: TRBJ2-3
v_call: TRBV28

cdr3_aa: CASSQGPAASLDEQYF
j_call: TRBJ2-7
v_call: TRBV11-2

cdr3_aa: CASSADRGLGNQPQHF
j_call: TRBJ1-5
v_call: TRBV7-9

cdr3_aa: CSVVGSTDTQYF
j_call: TRBJ2-3
v_call: TRBV29-1

cdr3_aa: CASSQRGFNEKLFF
j_call: TRBJ1-4
v_call: TRBV28

cdr3_aa: CASSFRRLPPYEQYF
j_call: TRBJ2-7
v_call: TRBV11-2

cdr3_aa: CSVSPRQGDKTQYF
j_call: TRBJ2-5
v_call: TRBV29-1

cdr3_aa: CASSPLAGGPGEETQYF
j_call: TRBJ2-5
v_call: TRBV18

cdr3_aa: CASPQGYRYGYTF
j_call: TRBJ1-2
v_call: TRBV30

cdr3_aa: CASSVGQITGELFF
j_call: TRBJ2-2
v_call: TRBV5-1

cdr3_aa: CASSGQGSYNEQFF
j_call: TRBJ2-1
v_call: TRBV27

cdr3_aa: CASRTGLQNTEAFF
j_call: TRBJ1-1
v_call: TRBV28

cdr3_aa: CASSPAVPSGNTIYF
j_call: TRBJ1-3
v_call: TRBV18

cdr3_aa: CSVLQRLETQYF
j_call: TRBJ2-5
v_call: TRBV29-1

cdr3_aa: CASSPRDRGKTEAFF
j_call: TRBJ1-1
v_call: TRBV18

cdr3_aa: CASSLLVRGGSFYNEQFF
j_call: TRBJ2-1
v_call: TRBV7-8

cdr3_aa: CASSPRQGSSYEQYF
j_call: TRBJ2-7
v_call: TRBV18

cdr3_aa: CASSATSGRLGDTQYF
j_call: TRBJ2-3
v_call: TRBV9

cdr3_aa: CASSFITGGTGGYGYTF
j_call: TRBJ1-2
v_call: TRBV5-1

cdr3_aa: CATSRGTSGRTHEQYF
j_call: TRBJ2-7
v_call: TRBV15

cdr3_aa: CASRLGPLNYEQYF
j_call: TRBJ2-7
v_call: TRBV5-6

cdr3_aa: CASSPRWGGEGVTEAFF
j_call: TRBJ1-1
v_call: TRBV5-1

cdr3_aa: CASGFKGGPETQYF
j_call: TRBJ2-5
v_call: TRBV5-4

cdr3_aa: CASSRIAGPNTGELFF
j_call: TRBJ2-2
v_call: TRBV19

cdr3_aa: CASSYRTGHPEAFF
j_call: TRBJ1-1
v_call: TRBV7-2

cdr3_aa: CASSKRTATNEKLFF
j_call: TRBJ1-4
v_call: TRBV28

cdr3_aa: CASSTRATNYGYTF
j_call: TRBJ1-2
v_call: TRBV19

cdr3_aa: CASSNRVLGGYTF
j_call: TRBJ1-2
v_call: TRBV28

cdr3_aa: CASSLVPYQPQHF
j_call: TRBJ1-5
v_call: TRBV7-8

cdr3_aa: CASSQNRGNTIYF
j_call: TRBJ1-3
v_call: TRBV28

cdr3_aa: CASSIGRQGLEYF
j_call: TRBJ2-3
v_call: TRBV19

cdr3_aa: CASSEWVGGTIQFF
j_call: TRBJ2-1
v_call: TRBV25-1

cdr3_aa: CASKTQGIGNTIYF
j_call: TRBJ1-3
v_call: TRBV7-2

cdr3_aa: CASSLEIVDGYEQYF
j_call: TRBJ2-7
v_call: TRBV11-2

cdr3_aa: CASKGQGSSYNEQFF
j_call: TRBJ2-1
v_call: TRBV5-4

cdr3_aa: CASSIRGDPLEAFF
j_call: TRBJ1-1
v_call: TRBV19

cdr3_aa: CASSLPGTGKAGELFF
j_call: TRBJ2-2
v_call: TRBV28

cdr3_aa: CASSQSRPGLAGGPNNEQFF
j_call: TRBJ2-1
v_call: TRBV21-1

cdr3_aa: CASSYYPSYGYTF
j_call: TRBJ1-2
v_call: TRBV5-5

cdr3_aa: CASSLTLGGTSTDTQYF
j_call: TRBJ2-3
v_call: TRBV11-2

cdr3_aa: CASRLGRIAPNEKLFF
j_call: TRBJ1-4
v_call: TRBV28

cdr3_aa: CASSLGSANTGELFF
j_call: TRBJ2-2
v_call: TRBV7-8

cdr3_aa: CASSFPTDTDTQYF
j_call: TRBJ2-3
v_call: TRBV27

cdr3_aa: CASSKETGGRQPQHF
j_call: TRBJ1-5
v_call: TRBV27

cdr3_aa: CASSPNRGLDTQYF
j_call: TRBJ2-3
v_call: TRBV2

cdr3_aa: CASSIGPTSRDEQFF
j_call: TRBJ2-1
v_call: TRBV19

cdr3_aa: CASTSPHFFYEQYF
j_call: TRBJ2-7
v_call: TRBV6-5